These 16 T cell receptor beta chains share one sample of origin, sequenced in a study of blood T cell repertoires in COVID-19. The repertoire was sequenced with immunoSEQ multiplex PCR; TCRdb's copy has only in-frame clones and lacks some. The repertoire holds some 190,000 clones, with over 75% as singletons. The sequencing sample was made of PBMCs or T cells enriched from blood (not recorded which). Receptors originate from a man aged 25 to 40 with acute COVID-19.

The V call is TRBV12-3 or TRBV12-4, the J call TRBJ1-5; unclear D gene. V gave up 5 bases and J gave up 6 bases, with 11 bases separating them. The CDR3 has 13 residues. For the CDR3, the DNA is TGTGCCAGCAGTCAAGAGTTTGGTCAGCCCCAGCATTTT. This gives the protein CASSQEFGQPQHF.

In this sample, this clone turned up a few times. This sequence joins TRBV10-3 and TRBJ1-5, with a weak D call TRBD1 (5 bases). Trimming left V 6 bases short and J 5 bases short, with 14 bases between. CDR1 is ENHRY and CDR2 is SYGVKD in the germline V gene. The CDR3 length is 14 residues. CDR3 DNA sequence: TGTGCCATCAGCTCTCTCGGAGGGGATCAGCCCCAGCATTTT. Translated: CAISSLGGDQPQHF.

The J gene is TRBJ2-7, the V gene TRBV5-6; D possibly corresponds to TRBD1 (6 bases). Trimming cost V 4 bases and J 3 bases, with 14 bases left between them. The CDR3 runs to 14 residues. Germline-derived CDR1 and CDR2 are SGHDT and YYEEEE. The CDR3 protein is CASSLPTGYYEQYF. The CDR3 nucleotides read TGTGCCAGCAGCCTCCCGACAGGATACTACGAGCAGTACTTC.

This clone has only a few counts. The chain uses TRBV7-2 and TRBJ2-3; 8 bases match TRBD2. V lost 1 base and J lost 7; bases outside the gene matches: 7. The V gene's germline CDR1 is SGHTA and CDR2 FQGNSA. The CDR3 is 15 residues long. As DNA, the CDR3 is TGTGCCAGCAGCTTAGTCCGGACTAGCAGCCATACGCAGTATTTT. Protein product: CASSLVRTSSHTQYF.

The gene calls are TRBV5-6 and TRBJ1-1; maybe TRBD1 (6 bases). V was shortened by 2 bases and J by 4 bases, with 12 bases between the two germline ends. This CDR3 has 14 residues. Per germline, CDR1 SGHDT and CDR2 YYEEEE. CDR3 DNA: TGTGCCAGCAGCTTACCCCAAGGGGGCACTGAAGCTTTCTTT. Translating it yields CASSLPQGGTEAFF.

The chain carries TRBV7-9 and TRBJ1-2, with D tentatively TRBD1 (5 bases). The V and J ends lost 9 bases and 2 bases respectively, with 16 bases between them. The CDR3 sequence is 14 residues long. Per the germline V gene, CDR1 is SEHNR and CDR2 is FQNEAQ (reference sequence). For the CDR3, the DNA is TGTGCCAGTACCGACAGCCTCCTCAACTATGGCTACACCTTC. This gives the protein CASTDSLLNYGYTF.

This chain links TRBV5-4 with TRBJ1-4, with TRBD1 as a possible D gene (6 bases). The germline CDR1 and CDR2 sequences are SGHNT and YYREEE (reference sequence). This CDR3 region has 13 residues. The ends were cut back, 2 bases at V and 12 bases at J, with 14 bases in the middle. CDR3 DNA sequence: TGTGCCAGCAGCTTTGGAGGGGGGGAGGAACTGTTTTTT. It specifies CASSFGGGEELFF. Looking up the rest from reference TRBV5-4 and TRBJ1-4 gives the full variable domain: ETGVTQSPTHLIKTRGQQVTLRCSSQSGHNTVSWYQQALGQGPQFIFQYYREEENGRGNFPPRFSGLQFPNYSSELNVNALELDDSALYLCASSFGGGEELFFGSGTQLSVL.

This clone was counted between two and nine times. The rearrangement links TRBV7-9 to TRBJ1-2, with a weak D call TRBD1 (5 bases). This CDR3 is 17 amino acids long. Trimming removed 3 bases at V and 6 bases at J, with 23 bases between. Germline V gene data show CDR1 as SEHNR and CDR2 as FQNEAQ (reference sequence). DNA of the CDR3: TGTGCCAGCAGCTTTCTTGGCCCTACGGGGGAAAGGGATGGCTACACCTTC. Encoded protein: CASSFLGPTGERDGYTF.

This sequence joins TRBV2 and TRBJ1-2, with TRBD1 matching 8 bases. The ends lost 6 bases at V and 3 bases at J; junction bases unmatched: 6. Per germline, CDR1 SNHLY and CDR2 FYNNEI. The CDR3 loop spans 14 amino acids. The CDR3 is CASRVQGGHYGYTF. CDR3 in DNA: TGTGCCAGCAGAGTACAGGGGGGGCACTATGGCTACACCTTC.

This chain uses TRBV29-1 with TRBJ2-7; maybe TRBD2 (6 bases). The CDR3 totals 14 residues. Germline CDR1 is SQVTM and CDR2 is ANQGSEA. Trimming cost V 5 bases and J 1 base, with 15 bases left between them. CDR3 protein: CSVTPGTDSYEQYF. The CDR3 region has the DNA TGCAGCGTTACCCCCGGGACTGATTCCTACGAGCAGTACTTC.

This chain joins TRBV6-4 and TRBJ2-1, with TRBD1 identical over 7 bases. CDR3 length equals 17 residues. In germline, CDR1 is MRHNA, CDR2 SNTAGT. V lost 5 bases, J lost 3 bases, and 13 bases stayed unmatched. The CDR3 nucleotides read TGTGCCAGCAGTAACACTCGGGGACAGCTATGCTACAATGAGCAGTTCTTC. Protein: CASSNTRGQLCYNEQFF.

This clone was counted only a few times. The chain uses TRBV27 and TRBJ1-2; 7 positions match TRBD1. CDR1 and CDR2 (germline): MNHEY, SMNVEV (reference sequence). The CDR3 contains 13 residues. J was trimmed by 7 bases and V by 6 bases; bases with no gene match: 8. The CDR3 DNA is TGTGCCAGCAGGCTTACAGGGGAAGGTGGCTACACCTTC. This gives the protein CASRLTGEGGYTF.

This sequence joins TRBV5-5 and TRBJ2-7; 14 bases are shared with TRBD2. The CDR3 has 18 amino acids. Germline loops: CDR1 SGHKS, CDR2 YYEKEE (reference sequence). V dropped 4 bases and J dropped 0; count of bases not matched to a gene: 9. CDR3 sequence (DNA): TGTGCCAGCAGCCCCGGACTAGCGGGGGGTAGGAGCTCCTACGAGCAGTACTTC. Encoded protein: CASSPGLAGGRSSYEQYF.

The CDR3 region is CASSVEEGAVDYGYTF. In DNA, the CDR3 is TGTGCCAGCAGCGTAGAAGAGGGGGCTGTAGACTATGGCTACACCTTC. This chain links TRBV9 with TRBJ1-2, with 7 positions matching TRBD1. Germline V gene data show CDR1 as SGDLS and CDR2 as YYNGEE. Trimming at V came to 0 bases and at J to 3 bases, leaving 8 bases not matched to a gene. This CDR3 is 16 amino acids long. The variable domain in full, completed from reference TRBV9 and TRBJ1-2, reads DSGVTQTPKHLITATGQRVTLRCSPRSGDLSVYWYQQSLDQGLQFLIQYYNGEERAKGNILERFSAQQFPDLHSELNLSSLELGDSALYFCASSVEEGAVDYGYTFGSGTRLTVV.

The chain carries TRBV4-2 and TRBJ1-5; D possibly corresponds to TRBD1 (6 bases). The CDR3 is made up of 17 amino acids. With 4 bases removed from V and 3 bases from J, the gap between germline ends came to 19 bases. CDR1 is LGHNA, CDR2 YNFKEQ, per germline. Here the CDR3 DNA reads TGTGCCAGCAGCCTTTATGGTCAGGGGCTGAACAATCAGCCCCAGCATTTT. Its translation is CASSLYGQGLNNQPQHF.

The V call is TRBV2, the J call TRBJ2-5; D uncertain. Germline V gene sequence: CDR1 SNHLY, CDR2 FYNNEI. The CDR3 is 13 residues long. The V and J ends lost 3 bases and 5 bases respectively, with 10 bases between them. The CDR3 DNA sequence: TGTGCCAGCAGTGACACTGGTTTCGAGACCCAGTACTTC. It translates to CASSDTGFETQYF.